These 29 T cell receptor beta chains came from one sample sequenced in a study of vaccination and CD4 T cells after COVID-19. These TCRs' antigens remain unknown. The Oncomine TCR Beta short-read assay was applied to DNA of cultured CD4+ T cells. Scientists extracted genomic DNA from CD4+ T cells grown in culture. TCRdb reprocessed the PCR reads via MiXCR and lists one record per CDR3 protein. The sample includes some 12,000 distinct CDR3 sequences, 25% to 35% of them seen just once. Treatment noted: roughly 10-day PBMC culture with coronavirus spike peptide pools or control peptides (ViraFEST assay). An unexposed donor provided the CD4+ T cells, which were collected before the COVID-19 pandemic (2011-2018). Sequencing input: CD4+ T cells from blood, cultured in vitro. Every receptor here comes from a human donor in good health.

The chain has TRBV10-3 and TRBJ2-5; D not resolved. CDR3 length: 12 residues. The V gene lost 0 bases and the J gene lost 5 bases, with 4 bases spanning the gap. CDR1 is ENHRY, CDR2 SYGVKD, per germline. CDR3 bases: TGTGCCATCAGTGAGTCGAGCGAGACCCAGTACTTC. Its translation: CAISESSETQYF.

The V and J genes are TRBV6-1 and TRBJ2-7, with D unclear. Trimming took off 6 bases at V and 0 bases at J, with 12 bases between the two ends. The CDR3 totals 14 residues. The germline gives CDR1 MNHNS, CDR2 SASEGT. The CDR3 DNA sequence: TGTGCCAGCAGAATAATGGGATCCTCCTACGAGCAGTACTTC. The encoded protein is CASRIMGSSYEQYF.

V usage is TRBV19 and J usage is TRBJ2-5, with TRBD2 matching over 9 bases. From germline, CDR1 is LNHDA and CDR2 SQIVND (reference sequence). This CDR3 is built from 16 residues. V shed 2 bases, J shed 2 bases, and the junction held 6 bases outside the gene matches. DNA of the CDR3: TGTGCCAGTAGTATAACGCCTAGCGGGACGCAAGAGACCCAGTACTTC. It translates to CASSITPSGTQETQYF.

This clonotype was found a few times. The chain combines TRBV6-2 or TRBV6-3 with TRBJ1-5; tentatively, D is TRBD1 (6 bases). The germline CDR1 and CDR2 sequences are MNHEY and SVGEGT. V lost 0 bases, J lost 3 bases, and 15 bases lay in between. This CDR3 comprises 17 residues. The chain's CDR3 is CASSYSTRDTYNQPQHF. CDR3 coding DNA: TGTGCCAGCAGTTACTCGACCCGGGACACTTACAATCAGCCCCAGCATTTT.

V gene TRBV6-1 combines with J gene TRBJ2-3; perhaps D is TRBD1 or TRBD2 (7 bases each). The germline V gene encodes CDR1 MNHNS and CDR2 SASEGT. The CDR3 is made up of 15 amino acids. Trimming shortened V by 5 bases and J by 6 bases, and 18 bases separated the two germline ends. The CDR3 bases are TGTGCCAGCAGTACCCAGGGGGAGGGGGCCGATACGCAGTATTTT. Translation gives CASSTQGEGADTQYF.

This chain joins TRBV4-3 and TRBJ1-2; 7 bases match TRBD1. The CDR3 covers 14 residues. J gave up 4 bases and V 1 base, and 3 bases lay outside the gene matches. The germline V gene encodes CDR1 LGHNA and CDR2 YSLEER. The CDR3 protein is CASSQGQGGYGYTF. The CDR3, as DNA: TGCGCCAGCAGCCAAGGACAGGGCGGCTATGGCTACACCTTC.

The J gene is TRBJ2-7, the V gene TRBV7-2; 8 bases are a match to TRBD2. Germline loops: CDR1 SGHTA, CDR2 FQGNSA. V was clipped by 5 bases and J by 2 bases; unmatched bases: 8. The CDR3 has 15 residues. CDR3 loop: CASSLSTSAPYEQYF. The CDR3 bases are TGTGCCAGCAGCCTCTCGACTAGCGCGCCCTACGAGCAGTACTTC.

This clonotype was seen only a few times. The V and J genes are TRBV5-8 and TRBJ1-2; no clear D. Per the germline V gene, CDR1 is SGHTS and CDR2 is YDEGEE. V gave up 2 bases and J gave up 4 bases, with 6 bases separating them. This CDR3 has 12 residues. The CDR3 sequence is CASSFGVYGYTF. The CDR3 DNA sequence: TGTGCCAGCAGCTTCGGGGTCTATGGCTACACCTTC. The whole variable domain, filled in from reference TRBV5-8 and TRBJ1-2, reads EAGVTQSPTHLIKTRGQQATLRCSPISGHTSVYWYQQALGLGLQFLLWYDEGEERNRGNFPPRFSGRQFPNYSSELNVNALELEDSALYLCASSFGVYGYTFGSGTRLTVV.

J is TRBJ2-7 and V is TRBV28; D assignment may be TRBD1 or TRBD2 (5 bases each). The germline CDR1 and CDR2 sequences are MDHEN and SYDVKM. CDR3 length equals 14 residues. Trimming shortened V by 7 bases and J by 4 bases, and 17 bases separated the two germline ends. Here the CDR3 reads CASTGFVRTYEQYF. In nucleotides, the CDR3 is TGTGCCAGCACAGGGTTTGTACGGACTTACGAGCAGTACTTC.

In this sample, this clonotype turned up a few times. CDR3 residues: CSARLGASGTIQETQYF. The CDR3 DNA reads TGCAGTGCTAGGTTAGGGGCTAGCGGGACTATCCAAGAGACCCAGTACTTC. The chain uses TRBV20-1 and TRBJ2-5; 9 nucleotides match TRBD2. V shed 3 bases and J 1 base; nucleotides not matched to a gene: 12. Germline V gene data show CDR1 as DFQATT and CDR2 as SNEGSKA (reference sequence). The CDR3 contains 17 residues.

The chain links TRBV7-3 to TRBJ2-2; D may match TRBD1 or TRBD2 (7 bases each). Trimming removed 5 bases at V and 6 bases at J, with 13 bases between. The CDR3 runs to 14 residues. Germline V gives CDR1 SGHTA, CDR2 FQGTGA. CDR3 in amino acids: CASSPSGGAGELFF. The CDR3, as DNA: TGTGCCAGCAGCCCCTCAGGGGGGGCCGGGGAGCTGTTTTTT.

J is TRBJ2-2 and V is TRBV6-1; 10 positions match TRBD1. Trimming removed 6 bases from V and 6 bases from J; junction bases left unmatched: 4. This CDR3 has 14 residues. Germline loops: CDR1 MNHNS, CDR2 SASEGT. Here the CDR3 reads CASSRGQGAGELFF. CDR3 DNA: TGTGCCAGCAGCCGTGGACAGGGGGCCGGGGAGCTGTTTTTT.

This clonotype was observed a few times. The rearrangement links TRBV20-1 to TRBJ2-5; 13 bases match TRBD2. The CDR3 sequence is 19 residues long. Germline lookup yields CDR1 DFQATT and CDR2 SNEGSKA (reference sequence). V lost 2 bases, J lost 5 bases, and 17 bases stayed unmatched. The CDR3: CSARLRTSGSLSLGETQYF. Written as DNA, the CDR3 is TGCAGTGCTAGACTACGGACTAGCGGGAGCCTAAGCTTGGGGGAGACCCAGTACTTC.

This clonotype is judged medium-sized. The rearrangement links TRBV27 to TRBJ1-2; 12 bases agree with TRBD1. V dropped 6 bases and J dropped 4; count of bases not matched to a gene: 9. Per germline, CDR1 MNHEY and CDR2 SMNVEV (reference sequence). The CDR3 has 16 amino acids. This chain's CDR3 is CASRRGQGAFTYGYTF. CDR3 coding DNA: TGTGCCAGCAGAAGGGGACAGGGGGCGTTTACCTATGGCTACACCTTC.

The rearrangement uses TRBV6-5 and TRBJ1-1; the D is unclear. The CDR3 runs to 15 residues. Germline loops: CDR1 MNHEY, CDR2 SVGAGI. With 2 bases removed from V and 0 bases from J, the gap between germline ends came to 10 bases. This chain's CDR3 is CASSYRRTLNTEAFF. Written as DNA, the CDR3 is TGTGCCAGCAGTTACAGGAGAACCTTGAACACTGAAGCTTTCTTT.

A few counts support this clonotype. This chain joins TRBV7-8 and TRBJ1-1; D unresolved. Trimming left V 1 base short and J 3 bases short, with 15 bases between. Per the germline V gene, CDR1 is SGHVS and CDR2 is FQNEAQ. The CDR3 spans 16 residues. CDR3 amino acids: CASSLGTGVAYTEAFF. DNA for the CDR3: TGTGCCAGCAGCTTAGGAACCGGGGTCGCGTACACTGAAGCTTTCTTT.

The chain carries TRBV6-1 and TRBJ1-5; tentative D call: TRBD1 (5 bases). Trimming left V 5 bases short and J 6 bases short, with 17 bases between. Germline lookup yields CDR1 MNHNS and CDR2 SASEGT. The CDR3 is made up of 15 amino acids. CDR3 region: CASSRTEGVGQPQHF. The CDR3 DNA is TGTGCCAGCAGTCGTACAGAAGGGGTGGGTCAGCCCCAGCATTTT.

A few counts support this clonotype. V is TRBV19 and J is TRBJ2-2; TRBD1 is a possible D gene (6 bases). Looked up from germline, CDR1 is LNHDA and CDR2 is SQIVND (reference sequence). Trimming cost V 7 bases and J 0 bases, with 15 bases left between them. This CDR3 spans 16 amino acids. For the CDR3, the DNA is TGTGCCAGTACCCTGCTTGGGGGCTCGAACACCGGGGAGCTGTTTTTT. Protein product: CASTLLGGSNTGELFF.

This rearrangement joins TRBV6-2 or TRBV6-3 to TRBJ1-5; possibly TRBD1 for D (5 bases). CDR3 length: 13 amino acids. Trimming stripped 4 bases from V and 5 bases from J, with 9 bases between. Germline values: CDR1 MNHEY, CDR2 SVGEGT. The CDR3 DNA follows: TGTGCCAGCAGTTTCATGGGGGATCAGCCCCAGCATTTT. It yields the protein CASSFMGDQPQHF.

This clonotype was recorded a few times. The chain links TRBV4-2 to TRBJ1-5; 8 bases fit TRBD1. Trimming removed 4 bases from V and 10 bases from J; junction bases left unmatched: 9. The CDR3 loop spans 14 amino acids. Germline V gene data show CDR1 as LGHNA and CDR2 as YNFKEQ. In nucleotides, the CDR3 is TGTGCCAGCAGCCCCCAGGGGGCCTCTGGTCCCCAGCATTTT. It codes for CASSPQGASGPQHF.

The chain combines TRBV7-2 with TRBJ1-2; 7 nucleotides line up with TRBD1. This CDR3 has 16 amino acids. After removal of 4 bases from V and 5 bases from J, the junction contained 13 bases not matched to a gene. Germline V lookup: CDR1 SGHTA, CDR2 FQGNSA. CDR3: CASSSFTGVERYGYTF. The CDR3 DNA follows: TGTGCCAGCAGCTCTTTCACAGGGGTTGAAAGATATGGCTACACCTTC.

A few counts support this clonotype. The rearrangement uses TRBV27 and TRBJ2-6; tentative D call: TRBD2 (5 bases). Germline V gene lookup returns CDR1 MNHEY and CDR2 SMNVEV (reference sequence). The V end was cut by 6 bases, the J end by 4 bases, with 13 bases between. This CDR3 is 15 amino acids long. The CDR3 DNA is TGTGCCAGCAGAGTTGGAACGGGGGGGGCCAACGTCCTGACTTTC. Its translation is CASRVGTGGANVLTF.

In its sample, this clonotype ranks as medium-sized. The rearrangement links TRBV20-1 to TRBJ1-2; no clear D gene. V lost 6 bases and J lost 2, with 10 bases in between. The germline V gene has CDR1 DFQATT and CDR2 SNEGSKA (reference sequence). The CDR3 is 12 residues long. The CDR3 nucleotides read TGCAGTGCGTCGGAGAGAAACTATGGCTACACCTTC. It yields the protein CSASERNYGYTF.

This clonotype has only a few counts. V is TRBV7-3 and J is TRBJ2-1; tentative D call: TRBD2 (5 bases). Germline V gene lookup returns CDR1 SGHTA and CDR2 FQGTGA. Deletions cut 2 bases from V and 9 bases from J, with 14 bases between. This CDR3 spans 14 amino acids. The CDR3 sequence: CASSLGLASGEQFF. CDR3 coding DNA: TGTGCCAGCAGCTTAGGTCTAGCTTCAGGTGAGCAGTTCTTC.

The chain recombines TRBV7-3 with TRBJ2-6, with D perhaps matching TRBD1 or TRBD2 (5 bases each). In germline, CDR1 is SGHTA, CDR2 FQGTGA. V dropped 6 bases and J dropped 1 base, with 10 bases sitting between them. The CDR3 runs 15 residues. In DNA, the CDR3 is TGTGCCAGCAGTCGTGGGGGTTCTGGGGCCAACGTCCTGACTTTC. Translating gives CASSRGGSGANVLTF. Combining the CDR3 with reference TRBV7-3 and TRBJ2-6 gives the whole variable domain GAGVSQTPSNKVTEKGKYVELRCDPISGHTALYWYRQSLGQGPEFLIYFQGTGAADDSGLPNDRFFAVRPEGSVSTLKIQRTERGDSAVYLCASSRGGSGANVLTFGAGSRLTVL.

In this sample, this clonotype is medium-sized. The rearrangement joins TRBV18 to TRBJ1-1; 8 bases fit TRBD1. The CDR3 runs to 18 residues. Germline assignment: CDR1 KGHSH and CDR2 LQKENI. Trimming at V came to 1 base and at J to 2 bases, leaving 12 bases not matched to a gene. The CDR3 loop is CASSPLPMAGGENTEAFF. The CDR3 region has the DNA TGTGCCAGCTCACCACTGCCTATGGCAGGGGGCGAAAACACTGAAGCTTTCTTT.

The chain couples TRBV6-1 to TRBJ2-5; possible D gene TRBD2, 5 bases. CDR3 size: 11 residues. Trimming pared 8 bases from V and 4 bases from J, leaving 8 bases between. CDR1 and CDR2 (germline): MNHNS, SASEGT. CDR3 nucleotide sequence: TGTGCCAGCGGCCGGGGAGAGACCCAGTACTTC. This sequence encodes CASGRGETQYF.

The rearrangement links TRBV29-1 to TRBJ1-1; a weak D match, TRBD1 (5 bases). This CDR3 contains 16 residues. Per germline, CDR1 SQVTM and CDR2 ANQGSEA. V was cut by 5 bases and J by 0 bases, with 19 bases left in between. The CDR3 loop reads CSVLGQVLIMNTEAFF. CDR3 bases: TGCAGCGTTTTGGGGCAGGTCCTGATCATGAACACTGAAGCTTTCTTT.

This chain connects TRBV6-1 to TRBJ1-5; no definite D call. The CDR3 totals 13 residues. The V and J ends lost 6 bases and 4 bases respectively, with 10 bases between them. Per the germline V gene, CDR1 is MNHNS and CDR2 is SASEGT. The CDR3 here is CASSPRWNQPQHF. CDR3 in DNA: TGTGCCAGCAGCCCCCGGTGGAATCAGCCCCAGCATTTT.